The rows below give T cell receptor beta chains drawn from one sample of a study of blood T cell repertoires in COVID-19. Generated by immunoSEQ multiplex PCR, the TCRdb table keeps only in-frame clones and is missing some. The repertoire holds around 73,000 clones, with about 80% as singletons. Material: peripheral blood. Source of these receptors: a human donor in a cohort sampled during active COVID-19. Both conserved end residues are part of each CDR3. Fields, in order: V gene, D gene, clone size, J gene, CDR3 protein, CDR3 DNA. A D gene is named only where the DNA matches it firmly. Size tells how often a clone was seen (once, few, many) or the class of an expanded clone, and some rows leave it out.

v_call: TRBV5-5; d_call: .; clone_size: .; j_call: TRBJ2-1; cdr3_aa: CASSLAPFSSSYNEQFF; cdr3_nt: TGTGCCAGCAGCTTGGCCCCATTCTCTAGCTCCTACAATGAGCAGTTCTTC
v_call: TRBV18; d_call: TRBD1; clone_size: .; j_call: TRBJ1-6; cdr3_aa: CASSPPGQLNSPLHF; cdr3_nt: TGTGCCAGCTCACCACCGGGACAGTTAAATTCACCCCTCCACTTT
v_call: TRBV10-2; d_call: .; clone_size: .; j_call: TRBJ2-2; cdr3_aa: CASSESEAGELFF; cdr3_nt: TGCGCCAGCAGTGAGTCCGAGGCCGGGGAGCTGTTTTTT
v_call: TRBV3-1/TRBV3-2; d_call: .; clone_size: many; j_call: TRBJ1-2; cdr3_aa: CASSQSQTGGYTF; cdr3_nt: TGTGCCAGCAGCCAAAGTCAGACTGGTGGCTACACCTTC
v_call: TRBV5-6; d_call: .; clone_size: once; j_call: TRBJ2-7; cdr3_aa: CASRTQGISYEQYF; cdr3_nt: TGTGCCAGCAGGACACAGGGAATAAGCTACGAGCAGTACTTC
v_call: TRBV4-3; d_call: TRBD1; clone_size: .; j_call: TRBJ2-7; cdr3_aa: CASSQARTGGQYEQYF; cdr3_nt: TGCGCCAGCAGCCAGGCCAGGACAGGGGGCCAGTACGAGCAGTACTTC
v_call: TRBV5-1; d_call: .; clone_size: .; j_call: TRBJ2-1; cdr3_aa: CASSLVRSTNYNEQFF; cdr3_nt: TGCGCCAGCAGCTTGGTCAGGTCAACAAACTACAATGAGCAGTTCTTC
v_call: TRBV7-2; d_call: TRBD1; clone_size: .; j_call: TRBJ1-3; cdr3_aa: CASSQGVAGNTIYF; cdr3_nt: TGTGCCAGCAGCCAGGGGGTCGCTGGAAACACCATATATTTT
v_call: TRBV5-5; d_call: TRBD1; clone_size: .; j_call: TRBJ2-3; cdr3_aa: CASRGAGGAADTQYF; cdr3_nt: TGTGCCAGCAGGGGAGCAGGGGGCGCGGCAGATACGCAGTATTTT
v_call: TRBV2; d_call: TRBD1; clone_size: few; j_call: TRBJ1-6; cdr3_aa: CASKPGQLGSPLHF; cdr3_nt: TGTGCCAGCAAACCGGGACAGTTGGGGTCACCCCTCCACTTT
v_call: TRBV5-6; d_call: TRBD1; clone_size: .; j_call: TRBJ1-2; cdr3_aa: CASSRPGQGAGSYGYTF; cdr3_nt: TGTGCCAGCAGCCGACCGGGACAGGGGGCGGGTAGCTATGGCTACACCTTC
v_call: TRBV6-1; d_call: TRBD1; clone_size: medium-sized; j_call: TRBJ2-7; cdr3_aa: CASSEGTGGSYEQYF; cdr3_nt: TGTGCCAGCAGTGAAGGGACAGGGGGCTCCTACGAGCAGTACTTC
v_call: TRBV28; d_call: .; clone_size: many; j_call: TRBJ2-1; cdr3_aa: CASSLGGTSSYNEQFF; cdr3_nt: TGTGCCAGCAGTTTAGGAGGGACGAGCTCCTACAATGAGCAGTTCTTC
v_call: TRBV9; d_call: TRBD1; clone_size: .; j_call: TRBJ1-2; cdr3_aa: CASSVGQGAIYGYTF; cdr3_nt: TGTGCCAGCAGCGTAGGACAGGGGGCGATCTATGGCTACACCTTC
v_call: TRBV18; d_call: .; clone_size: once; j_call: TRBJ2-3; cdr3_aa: CASSPAGLDTQYF; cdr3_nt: TGTGCCAGCTCACCAGCAGGGTTGGATACGCAGTATTTT
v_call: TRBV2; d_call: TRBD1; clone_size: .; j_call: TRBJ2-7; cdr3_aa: CASMPGQGHSYEQYF; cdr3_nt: TGTGCCAGCATGCCGGGACAGGGCCACTCCTACGAGCAGTACTTC
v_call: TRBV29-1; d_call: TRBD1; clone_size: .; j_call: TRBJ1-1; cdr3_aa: CSASTGQGTEAFF; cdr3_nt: TGCAGCGCCTCAACGGGACAGGGGACTGAAGCTTTCTTT
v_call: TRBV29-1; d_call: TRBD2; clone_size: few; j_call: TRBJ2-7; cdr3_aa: CSVGSAGSRYEQYF; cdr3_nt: TGCAGCGTTGGTTCAGCGGGGAGTCGGTACGAGCAGTACTTC
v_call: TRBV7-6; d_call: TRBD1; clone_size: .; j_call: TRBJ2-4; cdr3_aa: CASSPDRGAKNIQYF; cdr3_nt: TGTGCCAGCAGTCCGGACAGGGGAGCCAAAAACATTCAGTACTTC
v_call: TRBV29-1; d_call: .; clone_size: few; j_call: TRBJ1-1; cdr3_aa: CSVDFGMMNTEAFF; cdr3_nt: TGCAGCGTTGATTTCGGGATGATGAACACTGAAGCTTTCTTT
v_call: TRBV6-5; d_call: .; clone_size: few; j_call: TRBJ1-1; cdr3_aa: CASSYSGAMNTEAFF; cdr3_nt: TGTGCCAGCAGTTACTCGGGAGCGATGAACACTGAAGCTTTCTTT
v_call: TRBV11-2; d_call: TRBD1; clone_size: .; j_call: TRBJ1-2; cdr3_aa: CASSLGTGSYGYTF; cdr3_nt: TGTGCCAGCAGCTTAGGGACAGGGAGCTATGGCTACACCTTC